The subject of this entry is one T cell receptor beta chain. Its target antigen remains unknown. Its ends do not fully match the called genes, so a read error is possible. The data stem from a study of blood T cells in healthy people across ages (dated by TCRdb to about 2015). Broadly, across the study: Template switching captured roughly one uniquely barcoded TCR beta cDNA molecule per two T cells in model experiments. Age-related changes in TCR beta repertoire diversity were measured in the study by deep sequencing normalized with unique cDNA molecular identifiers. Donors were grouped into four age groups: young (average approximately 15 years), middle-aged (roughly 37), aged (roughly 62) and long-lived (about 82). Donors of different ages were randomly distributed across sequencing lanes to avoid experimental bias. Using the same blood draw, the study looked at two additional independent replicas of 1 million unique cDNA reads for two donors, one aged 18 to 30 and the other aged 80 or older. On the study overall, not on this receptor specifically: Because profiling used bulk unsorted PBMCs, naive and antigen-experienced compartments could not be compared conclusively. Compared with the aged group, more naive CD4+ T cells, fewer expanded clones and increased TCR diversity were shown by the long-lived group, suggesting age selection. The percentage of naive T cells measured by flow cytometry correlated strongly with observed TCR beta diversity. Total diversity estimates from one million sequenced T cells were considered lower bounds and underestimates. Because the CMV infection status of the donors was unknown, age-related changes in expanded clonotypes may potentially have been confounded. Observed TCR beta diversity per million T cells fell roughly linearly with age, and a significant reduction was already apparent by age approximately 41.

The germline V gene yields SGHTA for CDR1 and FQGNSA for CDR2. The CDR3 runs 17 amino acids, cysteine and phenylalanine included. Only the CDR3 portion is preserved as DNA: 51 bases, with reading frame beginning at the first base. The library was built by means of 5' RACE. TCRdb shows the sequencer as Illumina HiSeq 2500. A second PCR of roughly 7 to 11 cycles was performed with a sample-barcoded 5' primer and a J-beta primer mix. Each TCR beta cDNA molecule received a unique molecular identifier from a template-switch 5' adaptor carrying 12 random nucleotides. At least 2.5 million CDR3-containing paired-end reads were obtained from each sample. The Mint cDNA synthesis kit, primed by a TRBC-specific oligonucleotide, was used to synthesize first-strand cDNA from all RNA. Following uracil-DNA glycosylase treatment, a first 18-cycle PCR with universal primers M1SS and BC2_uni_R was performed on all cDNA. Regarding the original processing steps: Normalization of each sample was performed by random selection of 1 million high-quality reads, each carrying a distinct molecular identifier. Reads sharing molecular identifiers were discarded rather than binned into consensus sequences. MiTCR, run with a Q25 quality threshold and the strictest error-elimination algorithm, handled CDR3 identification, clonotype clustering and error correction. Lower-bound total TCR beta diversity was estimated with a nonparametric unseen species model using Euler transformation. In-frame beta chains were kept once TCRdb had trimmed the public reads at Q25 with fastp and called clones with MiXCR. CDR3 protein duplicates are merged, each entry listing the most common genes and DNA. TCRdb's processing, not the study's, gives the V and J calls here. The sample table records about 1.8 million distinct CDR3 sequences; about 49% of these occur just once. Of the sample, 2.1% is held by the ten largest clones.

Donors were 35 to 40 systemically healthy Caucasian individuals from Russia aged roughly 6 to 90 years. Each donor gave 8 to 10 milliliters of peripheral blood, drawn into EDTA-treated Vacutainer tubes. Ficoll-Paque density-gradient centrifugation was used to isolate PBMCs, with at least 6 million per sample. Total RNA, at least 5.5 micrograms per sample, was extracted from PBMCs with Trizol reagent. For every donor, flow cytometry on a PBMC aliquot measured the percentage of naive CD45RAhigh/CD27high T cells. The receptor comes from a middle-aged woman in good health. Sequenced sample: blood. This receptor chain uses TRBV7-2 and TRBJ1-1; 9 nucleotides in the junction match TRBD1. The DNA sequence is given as TGTGCCAGCAGCCGACCCAGGACAGGGGACATGAACACCGAAGCTTTCTTT. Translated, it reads CASSRPRTGDMNTEAFF.